This T cell receptor beta chain stems from a study of cytomegalovirus exposure and HLA in healthy donors (dated by TCRdb to about 2017). About the study as a whole: A later analysis indicated that the roughly 120 validation repertoires were generated on the platform also employed for the approximately 700 repertoires of the first cohort. The study aimed to test whether cataloging public T cell receptors could reveal signatures of past pathogen exposure. A separate validation cohort of roughly 120 different subjects was used in addition to the 666-subject first cohort. To predict cytomegalovirus infection status, the study combined high-throughput TCR immunosequencing, statistical association of individual TCRs with disease status, and machine learning. The full study reports these points: The study listed 164 TCR beta chains as associated with cytomegalovirus. In vitro tests confirmed that three of the cytomegalovirus-associated TCR beta chains recognize cytomegalovirus antigens. Of the cluster scores, 85% to 95% were above 0 in a later analysis, which found that TCRs clustered in the first cohort also tended to co-occur in the approximately 110 validation repertoires. The classifier was reported to diagnose cytomegalovirus status with high specificity and sensitivity in both the original cohort and the validation cohort. A later analysis lacked HLA typing for the validation cohort, so it scored co-occurrence in that cohort across all 130 or so repertoires. While some public TCRs were present in many individuals, most TCR sequences turned up only very rarely across donors. The authors suggested that the approach could potentially be generalized to other disease states and immunological phenotypes.

Donors formed part of the validation cohort, which comprised approximately 130 subjects and was distinct from the first cohort of over 500 subjects. Trimming removed 3 bases from V and 4 bases from J, leaving 19 bases between the germline ends. CDR1 and CDR2 are read off the germline V gene as MGHRA and YSYEKL. CDR3 length: 17 amino acids, cysteine to phenylalanine. Only the CDR3 part of the read is kept: 51 bases, read in frame from the first base. Concerning this clone: Its cognate antigen has yet to be identified. Nothing much larger sits one base from this clone, and base qualities are not available.

Library creation used the immunoSEQ multiplex PCR assay. The original pipeline was this. A statistical classification framework was developed to diagnose cytomegalovirus status using the catalog of TCR beta chain sequences. TCRdb took this table from immuneACCESS and kept in-frame rearrangements with V and J called. Such tables lack part of the clones; where checked against another copy, unresolved V genes explain under half of the gap, and the rest is unexplained. V and J calls and clone size are those listed in that table; D and trimming were worked out from the DNA. This sample gives 70,000 to 90,000 clones in total; around four fifths of them show up just once. In total, the top ten clones hold 3% of the sample.

This TCR was sampled from a man aged 25 to 40 in good health and CMV-seronegative. The chain joins TRBV4-1 to TRBJ1-3, with TRBD1 tentatively as D gene (5 bases match). The sample was PBMCs. The CDR3 region has the sequence CASSQGRGRGIGNTIYF. Read as DNA, the sequence is TGCGCCAGCAGCCAGGGACGAGGGAGGGGAATAGGAAACACCATATATTTT.